This entry lists 29 T cell receptor beta chains sequenced from one sample in a study of shared clonotypes between healthy human individuals. Only in-frame clones appear in the TCRdb table, and some are missing; sequencing was by immunoSEQ multiplex PCR. Here the sample spans about 2 million clones, 85% to 95% being singletons. Material: naive CD4+ T cells sorted from blood. Subset meaning: CD45RA+ positively selected. The receptor set was obtained from a man younger than 35 in good health.

J is TRBJ2-5 and V is TRBV6-1, with 9 nucleotides matching TRBD2. Germline V lookup: CDR1 MNHNS, CDR2 SASEGT. The CDR3 is 17 amino acids. V lost 4 bases and J lost 5; bases outside the gene matches: 14. The chain's CDR3 is CASSGFPSGVPRETQYF. Here the CDR3 DNA reads TGTGCCAGCAGTGGTTTCCCTAGCGGGGTGCCGCGGGAGACCCAGTACTTC.

With regard to this clone: Within the sample, other DNA sequences also encode this same CDR3. The rearrangement links TRBV20-1 to TRBJ2-3; D is uncertain. The CDR3 sequence is 11 residues long. V was trimmed by 5 bases and J by 3 bases, leaving 6 bases between them. Germline V gene sequence: CDR1 DFQATT, CDR2 SNEGSKA (reference sequence). The CDR3 reads CSAGYTDTQYF. DNA for the CDR3: TGCAGTGCTGGATATACAGATACGCAGTATTTT.

The CDR3 loop reads CASSPGGGSTYEQYF. Here the CDR3 DNA reads TGTGCCAGCAGCCCGGGAGGAGGGAGTACCTACGAGCAGTACTTC. The chain couples TRBV7-2 to TRBJ2-7; 7 bases match TRBD2. V trimming: 5 bases; J trimming: 2 bases; junction bases outside the gene matches: 9. CDR3 size: 15 residues. Looked up from germline, CDR1 is SGHTA and CDR2 is FQGNSA.

A word on this clone: The same CDR3 is also encoded by other DNA sequences in this sample. V is TRBV27 and J is TRBJ2-7; D unresolved. The CDR3 spans 13 residues. Germline assignment: CDR1 MNHEY and CDR2 SMNVEV (reference sequence). Trimming stripped 4 bases from V and 0 bases from J, with 7 bases between. The CDR3 is CASSSPLSYEQYF. Here the CDR3 DNA reads TGTGCCAGCAGTTCCCCCCTCTCCTACGAGCAGTACTTC.

This sequence joins TRBV6-6 and TRBJ1-1; a possible D gene is TRBD1 (5 bases). CDR3 length equals 13 residues. Germline CDR1 and CDR2: MNHNY and SVGAGI (reference sequence). The V gene lost 9 bases and the J gene lost 1 base, with 12 bases spanning the gap. The CDR3 is CASWGEKNTEAFF. In nucleotides, the CDR3 is TGTGCCAGTTGGGGGGAAAAGAACACTGAAGCTTTCTTT.

This clone was seen a few times. This specimen includes other DNA sequences encoding the same CDR3. V usage is TRBV5-1 and J usage is TRBJ1-1; weak D call: TRBD1 (5 bases). Trimming pared 0 bases from V and 0 bases from J, leaving 6 bases between. The germline V gene has CDR1 SGHRS and CDR2 YFSETQ. This CDR3 comprises 14 residues. The CDR3 nucleotides read TGCGCCAGCAGCTTGGACAGGATGAACACTGAAGCTTTCTTT. It codes for CASSLDRMNTEAFF.

This chain connects TRBV30 to TRBJ1-2; TRBD1 aligns across 10 bases. CDR1 is GTSNPN and CDR2 is SVGIG in the germline V gene (reference sequence). V trimming: 7 bases; J trimming: 7 bases; junction bases outside the gene matches: 12. CDR3 length: 14 residues. The CDR3, as DNA: TGTGCCTTCCCGGGACAGGGGAAGACTGGTGGCTACACCTTC. Amino acids: CAFPGQGKTGGYTF.

As for this clone: Other DNA sequences from this sample encode an identical CDR3 as well. The chain has TRBV6-5 and TRBJ1-3; a weak D match, TRBD1 (6 bases). Germline loops: CDR1 MNHEY, CDR2 SVGAGI. V was shortened by 6 bases and J by 0 bases, with 12 bases between the two germline ends. The CDR3 is 15 residues long. The CDR3 here is CASRLDSNSGNTIYF. The CDR3 DNA sequence: TGTGCCAGCAGGTTGGACAGCAACTCTGGAAACACCATATATTTT.

V and J are TRBV4-1 and TRBJ2-3; D is ambiguous. The CDR3 is 15 amino acids. Germline values: CDR1 MGHRA, CDR2 YSYEKL. Trimming stripped 4 bases from V and 1 base from J, with 12 bases between. CDR3 DNA sequence: TGCGCCAGCAGCCCCCAGGAAAGGGGCACAGATACGCAGTATTTT. Its protein is CASSPQERGTDTQYF.

The chain joins TRBV18 to TRBJ1-1, with D perhaps matching TRBD1 (5 bases). Trimming removed 7 bases from V and 0 bases from J, with 12 bases in between. Germline-derived CDR1 and CDR2 are KGHSH and LQKENI. The CDR3 is made up of 14 amino acids. The CDR3, as DNA: TGTGCCAGCTTAACAGGCGTTATGAACACTGAAGCTTTCTTT. Translating gives CASLTGVMNTEAFF.

On this clone itself: Different DNA sequences within this sample yield the same CDR3. The chain recombines TRBV28 with TRBJ1-5, with unresolved D. V was clipped by 3 bases and J by 1 base, with 4 bases between them. The CDR3 sequence is 13 residues long. Germline V gives CDR1 MDHEN, CDR2 SYDVKM. CDR3 nucleotide sequence: TGTGCCAGCAGTTTGGTGAGCAATCAGCCCCAGCATTTT. Its translation: CASSLVSNQPQHF.

This clone appeared a single time. The sample has other DNA sequences that encode this CDR3 too. This sequence joins TRBV5-1 and TRBJ2-3, with 8 bases identical to TRBD1. Per the germline V gene, CDR1 is SGHRS and CDR2 is YFSETQ. Trimming removed 4 bases from V and 0 bases from J; junction bases left unmatched: 1. This CDR3 contains 14 residues. Here the CDR3 reads CASSRQGSTDTQYF. The CDR3 DNA reads TGCGCCAGCAGCCGACAGGGGAGCACAGATACGCAGTATTTT.

The chain employs TRBV7-2 and TRBJ2-7; 7 positions agree with TRBD1. V trimming: 1 base; J trimming: 7 bases; junction bases outside the gene matches: 4. CDR3 size: 13 residues. CDR1 and CDR2 (germline): SGHTA, FQGNSA. In DNA form, the CDR3 reads TGTGCCAGCAGCTTAGACAGGGGTGGGGAGCAGTACTTC. Translation gives CASSLDRGGEQYF.

Details on this clone: Other DNA sequences of this sample code for an identical CDR3. The chain links TRBV30 to TRBJ1-3, with TRBD1 as a possible D gene (5 bases). This CDR3 contains 14 residues. V lost 0 bases to trimming and J lost 0 bases, with 6 bases between them. Germline CDR1 reads GTSNPN; CDR2 reads SVGIG (reference sequence). CDR3 coding DNA: TGTGCCTGGAGTGTGGGGGACTCTGGAAACACCATATATTTT. Protein: CAWSVGDSGNTIYF.

The chain joins TRBV7-2 to TRBJ1-3; the D gene is possibly TRBD1 (5 bases). Germline values: CDR1 SGHTA, CDR2 FQGNSA. V dropped 4 bases and J dropped 4 bases, with 14 bases sitting between them. The CDR3 runs 15 residues. The CDR3 DNA follows: TGTGCCAGCAGCTCTACGAGGGGAGTCGGAAACACCATATATTTT. It is translated as CASSSTRGVGNTIYF.

The chain couples TRBV5-4 to TRBJ2-5, with 9 nucleotides matching TRBD2. In germline, CDR1 is SGHNT, CDR2 YYREEE (reference sequence). V trimming: 0 bases; J trimming: 5 bases; junction bases outside the gene matches: 8. This CDR3 region has 16 residues. The CDR3 is CASSLGIIAGAETQYF. In nucleotides, the CDR3 is TGTGCCAGCAGCTTGGGAATAATAGCGGGGGCGGAGACCCAGTACTTC.

This clone was seen a few times. The J gene is TRBJ1-5, the V gene TRBV6-1; 7 nucleotides match TRBD1. CDR3 length: 13 amino acids. The germline V gene has CDR1 MNHNS and CDR2 SASEGT. Germline trimming cut 3 bases from V and 6 bases from J; bases unmatched to any gene: 2. CDR3 sequence: CASSDRTGQPQHF. In DNA, the CDR3 is TGTGCCAGCAGTGACCGGACAGGTCAGCCCCAGCATTTT.

In its sample, this clone was seen a few times. In the same sample, other DNA sequences code for this CDR3. The chain carries TRBV7-9 and TRBJ2-3; D remains ambiguous. V was trimmed by 2 bases and J by 6 bases, leaving 3 bases between them. CDR1 is SEHNR, CDR2 FQNEAQ, per germline (reference sequence). The CDR3 is 11 residues long. The CDR3 loop reads CASSLTDTQYF. Written as DNA, the CDR3 is TGTGCCAGCAGCTTAACGGATACGCAGTATTTT. The full variable domain, its missing parts supplied by reference TRBV7-9 and TRBJ2-3, is DTGVSQNPRHKITKRGQNVTFRCDPISEHNRLYWYRQTLGQGPEFLTYFQNEAQLEKSRLLSDRFSAERPKGSFSTLEIQRTEQGDSAMYLCASSLTDTQYFGPGTRLTVL.

The rearrangement uses TRBV2 and TRBJ2-7; TRBD1 might be the D (5 bases). The CDR3 consists of 15 residues. The germline V and J ends were trimmed by 4 bases and 0 bases, with 13 bases remaining between them. CDR1 SNHLY and CDR2 FYNNEI come from the germline V gene. CDR3 region: CASSGLTADSYEQYF. DNA of the CDR3: TGTGCCAGCAGTGGATTGACAGCTGACTCCTACGAGCAGTACTTC.

This chain uses TRBV10-3 with TRBJ2-1; TRBD2 aligns across 8 bases. CDR1 is ENHRY and CDR2 is SYGVKD in the germline V gene. Losses at the gene ends were 2 bases for V and 8 bases for J; bases not matched to a gene: 5. CDR3 size: 14 residues. The chain's CDR3 is CAISEATSVDEQFF. CDR3 nucleotide sequence: TGTGCCATCAGTGAGGCGACTAGCGTCGATGAGCAGTTCTTC.

The genes are TRBV27 and TRBJ1-4; perhaps TRBD1 as D (6 bases). CDR1 is MNHEY and CDR2 is SMNVEV in the germline V gene (reference sequence). The ends were cut back, 5 bases at V and 5 bases at J, with 18 bases in the middle. This CDR3 is 16 amino acids long. The CDR3 coding sequence is TGTGCCAGCAGTGGGGACAAGGGACGGGTAAATGAAAAACTGTTTTTT. It is translated as CASSGDKGRVNEKLFF.

V gene TRBV2 combines with J gene TRBJ1-2; maybe TRBD1 (5 bases). V was cut by 7 bases and J by 4 bases, with 13 bases left in between. Germline V gene lookup returns CDR1 SNHLY and CDR2 FYNNEI. The length of the CDR3 is 13 residues. CDR3 in DNA: TGTGCCAGCATCCCGACAGAAAGCTATGGCTACACCTTC. Protein sequence: CASIPTESYGYTF.

In the case of this clone: With a much larger clone just one base away, this may be a read error. CDR3 protein: CAGSVGGHLSLGANVLTF. The CDR3 DNA reads TGTGCCGGCAGCGTAGGGGGACACTTATCGCTAGGGGCCAACGTCCTGACTTTC. The V and J genes are TRBV9 and TRBJ2-6; maybe TRBD1 (6 bases). In germline, CDR1 is SGDLS, CDR2 YYNGEE. The CDR3 is 18 amino acids. Complete variable domain (other parts from reference TRBV9 and TRBJ2-6): DSGVTQTPKHLITATGQRVTLRCSPRSGDLSVYWYQQSLDQGLQFLIQYYNGEERAKGNILERFSAQQFPDLHSELNLSSLELGDSALYFCAGSVGGHLSLGANVLTFGAGSRLTVL.

This clone was observed a single time. The CDR3 is CASSADSTDTQYF. The CDR3 DNA follows: TGTGCCAGCAGCGCGGACAGTACAGATACGCAGTATTTT. The chain recombines TRBV5-8 with TRBJ2-3; TRBD1 might be the D (6 bases). Trimming took 4 bases from V and 3 from J, leaving 9 bases between them. CDR3 length: 13 residues. In germline, CDR1 is SGHTS, CDR2 YDEGEE.

The CDR3 spells CASSRHSGTTYEQYF. The CDR3 nucleotides are TGTGCCAGCAGCCGACATAGCGGGACTACGTACGAGCAGTACTTC. This chain connects TRBV6-5 to TRBJ2-7; 8 bases map to TRBD2. With 6 bases clipped from V and 4 bases from J, the junction kept 11 bases outside the gene matches. From germline, CDR1 is MNHEY and CDR2 SVGAGI. The CDR3 runs to 15 residues.

The chain employs TRBV19 and TRBJ2-7; TRBD1 aligns across 7 bases. Losses at the gene ends were 2 bases for V and 3 bases for J; bases not matched to a gene: 1. From germline, CDR1 is LNHDA and CDR2 SQIVND (reference sequence). CDR3 length: 13 amino acids. This CDR3 is CASSIQGDYEQYF. The CDR3 region has the DNA TGTGCCAGTAGTATACAGGGGGACTACGAGCAGTACTTC.

The chain links TRBV19 to TRBJ2-5; 9 bases agree with TRBD2. V shed 4 bases, J shed 4 bases, and the junction held 4 bases outside the gene matches. This CDR3 has 14 residues. Germline loops: CDR1 LNHDA, CDR2 SQIVND (reference sequence). DNA for the CDR3: TGTGCCAGTAGTAAATTAGCGGGAGCAGAGACCCAGTACTTC. Translating gives CASSKLAGAETQYF.

The V call is TRBV7-9, the J call TRBJ1-1; the D gene is possibly TRBD1 (6 bases). Germline-derived CDR1 and CDR2 are SEHNR and FQNEAQ (reference sequence). Trimming took 6 bases from V and 4 from J, leaving 15 bases between them. This CDR3 comprises 14 residues. The DNA for the CDR3 is TGTGCCAGCAGTCGTACAGGGTCTGGCACTGAAGCTTTCTTT. Its translation: CASSRTGSGTEAFF.

V gene TRBV6-5 combines with J gene TRBJ2-3; 8 bases align to TRBD2. J was trimmed by 0 bases and V by 6 bases; bases with no gene match: 2. Per germline, CDR1 MNHEY and CDR2 SVGAGI. The CDR3 sequence is 14 residues long. In nucleotides, the CDR3 is TGTGCCAGCAGAGTAGCGGGGAGCACAGATACGCAGTATTTT. This encodes CASRVAGSTDTQYF.